Listed below are T cell receptor beta chains from one sample, sequenced in a study of shared clonotypes between healthy human individuals. Method: immunoSEQ multiplex PCR; TCRdb's copy keeps in-frame clones and lacks some. This repertoire shows under 650,000 clones, less than 96% found once; its top ten account for about 0.057%. Sequencing used naive CD4+ T cells sorted from blood. These receptors were taken from a woman aged 25 to 45 in good health. Each CDR3 is given with its conserved first and last residue. The D gene is left open where the match is weak. Clone size is not always given. Where it is, it says once, few, many or a class for expanded clones.

DNA: TGTGCCAGCAGCCTAAGCGCAGATACGCAGTATTTT; CDR3: CASSLSADTQYF; J: TRBJ2-3; V: TRBV7-9; D: NA; size: few
DNA: TGTGCCAGTAGTACAGACAGGGTTGGAGGCAATCAGCCCCAGCATTTT; CDR3: CASSTDRVGGNQPQHF; J: TRBJ1-5; V: TRBV19; D: TRBD1; size: NA
DNA: TGTGCCAGCAGTTTAGTGACTAGCGGCATCAGGGGCGATGAGCAGTTCTTC; CDR3: CASSLVTSGIRGDEQFF; J: TRBJ2-1; V: TRBV28; D: TRBD2; size: NA
DNA: TGCGCCAGCAGCTTCACAGGGGCTCAGTACAATGAGCAGTTCTTC; CDR3: CASSFTGAQYNEQFF; J: TRBJ2-1; V: TRBV5-1; D: TRBD1; size: NA
DNA: TGTGCCAGCAGCTTGGTCGGGACCTATGGCTACACCTTC; CDR3: CASSLVGTYGYTF; J: TRBJ1-2; V: TRBV7-6; D: NA; size: NA
DNA: TGTGCCAGCAGCTTGGCCTTGGGACTTAACACCGGGGAGCTGTTTTTT; CDR3: CASSLALGLNTGELFF; J: TRBJ2-2; V: TRBV5-6; D: NA; size: NA
DNA: TGTGCCAGCAGTCCGACGGGGGAACATGGAAACACCATATATTTT; CDR3: CASSPTGEHGNTIYF; J: TRBJ1-3; V: TRBV28; D: NA; size: NA
DNA: TGTGCCAGTACCGCACCGGGACAAAACACCGGGGAGCTGTTTTTT; CDR3: CASTAPGQNTGELFF; J: TRBJ2-2; V: TRBV19; D: NA; size: NA
DNA: TGCGCCAGCAGTGGTAGGGGTGGCTTCGGAGCTTTCTTT; CDR3: CASSGRGGFGAFF; J: TRBJ1-1; V: TRBV10-2; D: NA; size: NA
DNA: TGTGCCAGCTCACCACAGGGGGCAACCAATCAGCCCCAGCATTTT; CDR3: CASSPQGATNQPQHF; J: TRBJ1-5; V: TRBV18; D: TRBD1; size: NA
DNA: TGTGCCAGCAGTTTAGCTCGGGGGGGCGAGCAGTACTTC; CDR3: CASSLARGGEQYF; J: TRBJ2-7; V: TRBV27; D: TRBD2; size: NA
DNA: TGTGCCAGCAGTGCCCTCGGCACAGATACGCAGTATTTT; CDR3: CASSALGTDTQYF; J: TRBJ2-3; V: TRBV27; D: NA; size: once
DNA: TGTGCCAGCGGACAGGGGGCGATTGGAAACACCATATATTTT; CDR3: CASGQGAIGNTIYF; J: TRBJ1-3; V: TRBV6-4; D: TRBD1; size: NA
DNA: TGTGCCAGCAGTCCCACCGGGACAGCTAATTACGAGCAGTACTTC; CDR3: CASSPTGTANYEQYF; J: TRBJ2-7; V: TRBV28; D: TRBD1; size: NA
DNA: TGCGCCAGCAGCCACACGACAGGGGGCAGGAACACTGAAGCTTTCTTT; CDR3: CASSHTTGGRNTEAFF; J: TRBJ1-1; V: TRBV5-1; D: TRBD1; size: NA
DNA: TGTGCCAGCAGCGCCGGACAGGGACGGACTGAAGCTTTCTTT; CDR3: CASSAGQGRTEAFF; J: TRBJ1-1; V: TRBV5-6; D: TRBD1; size: NA
DNA: TGTGCCAGCGGACCGGCCGGACTAGCGGGAGGGAAGCAGTACTTC; CDR3: CASGPAGLAGGKQYF; J: TRBJ2-7; V: TRBV7-2; D: TRBD2; size: once
DNA: TGTGCCACCAGCAGAGATCTGGTACAGGGATACAACAATGAGCAGTTCTTC; CDR3: CATSRDLVQGYNNEQFF; J: TRBJ2-1; V: TRBV15; D: NA; size: NA
DNA: TGTGCCACCACCTCTGGAAACACCATATATTTT; CDR3: CATTSGNTIYF; J: TRBJ1-3; V: TRBV28; D: NA; size: NA
DNA: TGTGCCAGCAGGAGTTTACAGTACCCAACGGTCTATGGCTACACCTTC; CDR3: CASRSLQYPTVYGYTF; J: TRBJ1-2; V: TRBV6-4; D: NA; size: NA
DNA: TGCGCCAGCAGCTTGGGACCGACAGATAAAAACATTCAGTACTTC; CDR3: CASSLGPTDKNIQYF; J: TRBJ2-4; V: TRBV5-1; D: NA; size: NA
DNA: TGTGCCAGCAGTTACCAGGGTGGAGCTTTCTTT; CDR3: CASSYQGGAFF; J: TRBJ1-1; V: TRBV6-5; D: NA; size: NA
DNA: TGTGCCAGCATCGGCGGGAGTCGGACCGGGGAGCTGTTTTTT; CDR3: CASIGGSRTGELFF; J: TRBJ2-2; V: TRBV28; D: TRBD2; size: NA
DNA: TGTGCCAGCCGGGATGGGGATAACACTGAAGCTTTCTTT; CDR3: CASRDGDNTEAFF; J: TRBJ1-1; V: TRBV10-3; D: NA; size: NA
DNA: TGCGCCAGCGGACCAAACCGAGTTTTT; CDR3: CASGPNRVF; J: TRBJ1-4; V: TRBV4-3; D: NA; size: NA
DNA: TGCGCCAGCAGCCAGAGCGGGAGGGATACCAATGAGCAGTTCTTC; CDR3: CASSQSGRDTNEQFF; J: TRBJ2-1; V: TRBV5-1; D: TRBD2; size: NA
DNA: TGTGCCAGCAGACGGACAGATTATGGCTACACCTTC; CDR3: CASRRTDYGYTF; J: TRBJ1-2; V: TRBV27; D: NA; size: NA
DNA: TGTGCCATCAGTGAGGCGACGCTGTATGGCTACACCTTC; CDR3: CAISEATLYGYTF; J: TRBJ1-2; V: TRBV10-3; D: NA; size: NA
DNA: TGTGCCAGCAGCCCCCTGGGGGGGAGCGGTCTCGAGCAGTACTTC; CDR3: CASSPLGGSGLEQYF; J: TRBJ2-7; V: TRBV9; D: TRBD2; size: once
DNA: TGTGCCAGCCAAAGGAACACTGAAGCTTTCTTT; CDR3: CASQRNTEAFF; J: TRBJ1-1; V: TRBV6-6; D: NA; size: NA
DNA: TGTGCCATCAGTGAGTCGACAAAGGATGAAGGCTACACCTTC; CDR3: CAISESTKDEGYTF; J: TRBJ1-2; V: TRBV10-3; D: NA; size: NA
DNA: TGTGCCAGCAAGCCGCCTACCGGGGAGCTGTTTTTT; CDR3: CASKPPTGELFF; J: TRBJ2-2; V: TRBV2; D: NA; size: NA
DNA: TGTGCCAGCAGCTCAATAGGGGTCAGGGATCAGCCCCAGCATTTT; CDR3: CASSSIGVRDQPQHF; J: TRBJ1-5; V: TRBV6-6; D: NA; size: NA
DNA: TGCAGCGTTGAACAAGAGACCCAGTACTTC; CDR3: CSVEQETQYF; J: TRBJ2-5; V: TRBV29-1; D: NA; size: NA
DNA: TGCGCCAGCAGCTTCGGAGAGACCCAGTACTTC; CDR3: CASSFGETQYF; J: TRBJ2-5; V: TRBV5-1; D: NA; size: NA
DNA: TGTGCCAGCAGCTTAGGCCCCGGGACCCAAGAGACCCAGTACTTC; CDR3: CASSLGPGTQETQYF; J: TRBJ2-5; V: TRBV7-2; D: NA; size: NA
DNA: TGTGCCTGGAGTGCTCGACACCCGGATGAGCAGTTCTTC; CDR3: CAWSARHPDEQFF; J: TRBJ2-1; V: TRBV30; D: NA; size: NA
DNA: TGTGCCAGCGGACGGACAGGGATTAGCAATCAGCCCCAGCATTTT; CDR3: CASGRTGISNQPQHF; J: TRBJ1-5; V: TRBV27; D: TRBD1; size: few
DNA: TGTGCCAGCAGCTTCGGACTAGGGTATCAAGAGACCCAGTACTTC; CDR3: CASSFGLGYQETQYF; J: TRBJ2-5; V: TRBV11-3; D: TRBD2; size: NA
DNA: TGTGCCAGCAGGCGGATCTTGGGGTTGAATGAGCAGTTCTTC; CDR3: CASRRILGLNEQFF; J: TRBJ2-1; V: TRBV19; D: NA; size: NA
DNA: TGTGCCAGCAGCCCCCCGGGCCAAGCGAACACCGGGGAGCTGTTTTTT; CDR3: CASSPPGQANTGELFF; J: TRBJ2-2; V: TRBV11-3; D: NA; size: NA
DNA: TGTGCCAGCTCACCGGGACAGGGGACTTATACGCAGTATTTT; CDR3: CASSPGQGTYTQYF; J: TRBJ2-3; V: TRBV18; D: TRBD1; size: NA
DNA: TGTGCCAGTAACCGCGATAGGAACACTGAAGCTTTCTTT; CDR3: CASNRDRNTEAFF; J: TRBJ1-1; V: TRBV19; D: NA; size: NA
DNA: TGCGCCAGCAGCTTGGCGGACCCGGGCACAGATACGCAGTATTTT; CDR3: CASSLADPGTDTQYF; J: TRBJ2-3; V: TRBV5-1; D: NA; size: NA
DNA: TGTGCCTGGAGTAGAACGGGAGGGCCCGGGGAGACCCAGTACTTC; CDR3: CAWSRTGGPGETQYF; J: TRBJ2-5; V: TRBV30; D: TRBD2; size: NA
DNA: TGTGCCAGCAGTACAGGGACTTTGGCAGGCGAGCAGTACTTC; CDR3: CASSTGTLAGEQYF; J: TRBJ2-7; V: TRBV5-5; D: NA; size: NA
DNA: TGTGCCAGCAGCGATAGCGGGAAAAACATTCAGTACTTC; CDR3: CASSDSGKNIQYF; J: TRBJ2-4; V: TRBV2; D: TRBD2; size: once
DNA: TGTGCCAGCTCACCACTAAGGGGCTACACTGAAGCTTTCTTT; CDR3: CASSPLRGYTEAFF; J: TRBJ1-1; V: TRBV18; D: NA; size: NA
DNA: TGTGCCAGCACCTCCGGGACAGGGGTTTACGAGCAGTACTTC; CDR3: CASTSGTGVYEQYF; J: TRBJ2-7; V: TRBV28; D: TRBD1; size: NA
DNA: TGTGCCAGCAGCTTAGCCACTAGCGGGAGTAAGGAAAAGTTCTTC; CDR3: CASSLATSGSKEKFF; J: TRBJ2-1; V: TRBV7-9; D: TRBD2; size: NA
DNA: TGCAGCGCCTATTACAGGGGGCGGACTGAAGCTTTCTTT; CDR3: CSAYYRGRTEAFF; J: TRBJ1-1; V: TRBV29-1; D: TRBD1; size: NA